This TCR beta chain is drawn from a study of Graves' ophthalmopathy and Graves' hyperthyroidism. Regarding this clonotype: Its antigen remains unknown.

The CDR3 covers 18 residues. Per germline, CDR1 KGHDR and CDR2 SFDVKD. Trimming left V 4 bases short and J 2 bases short, with 19 bases between. TCR beta CDR3 regions were amplified from RNA transcripts. Second-round multiplex PCR followed a first-round RT-PCR using HTBI primers. TCRdb recomputed calls from the multiplex PCR reads with MiXCR, one row per CDR3 protein. The sample records over 500,000 distinct CDR3 sequences, 22% being singletons. Findings and caveats of the study: Blood contained most expanded thyroid clonotypes exceeding 0.001 frequency.

V and J are TRBV24-1 and TRBJ2-2; possibly TRBD2 for D (5 bases). Sequenced sample: peripheral blood. The TCR was taken from a woman between 18 and 29 years old with stable Graves' hyperthyroidism. Some clones in this sample may be carry-over from other donors' samples. In DNA form, the CDR3 reads TGTGCCACCAGTGACACCTTTGTCGAGGGCCCCAACACCGGGGAGCTGTTTTTT. Translated: CATSDTFVEGPNTGELFF.